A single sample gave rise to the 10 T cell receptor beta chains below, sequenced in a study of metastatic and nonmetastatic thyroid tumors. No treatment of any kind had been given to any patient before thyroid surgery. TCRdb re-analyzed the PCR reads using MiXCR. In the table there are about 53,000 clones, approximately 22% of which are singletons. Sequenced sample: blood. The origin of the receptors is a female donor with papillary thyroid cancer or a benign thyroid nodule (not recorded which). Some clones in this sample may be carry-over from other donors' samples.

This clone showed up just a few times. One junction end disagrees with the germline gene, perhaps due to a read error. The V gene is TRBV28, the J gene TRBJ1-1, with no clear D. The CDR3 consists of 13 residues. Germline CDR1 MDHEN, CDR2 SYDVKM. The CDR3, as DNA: TGTGCCAGCTGGCAGGTTATGAACACGGAAGCTTTCTTT. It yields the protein CASWQVMNTEAFF. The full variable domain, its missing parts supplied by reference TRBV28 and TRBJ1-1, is DVKVTQSSRYLVKRTGEKVFLECVQDMDHENMFWYRQDPGLGLRLIYFSYDVKMKEKGDIPEGYSVSREKKERFSLILESASTNQTSMYLCASWQVMNTEAFFGQGTRLTVV.

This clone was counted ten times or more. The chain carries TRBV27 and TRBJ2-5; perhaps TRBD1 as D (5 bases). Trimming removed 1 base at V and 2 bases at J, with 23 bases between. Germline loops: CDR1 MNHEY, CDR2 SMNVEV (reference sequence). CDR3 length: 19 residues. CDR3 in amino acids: CASSLWPPHSTERQETQYF. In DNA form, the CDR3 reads TGTGCCAGCAGTTTATGGCCCCCCCATTCGACAGAACGGCAAGAGACCCAGTACTTC.

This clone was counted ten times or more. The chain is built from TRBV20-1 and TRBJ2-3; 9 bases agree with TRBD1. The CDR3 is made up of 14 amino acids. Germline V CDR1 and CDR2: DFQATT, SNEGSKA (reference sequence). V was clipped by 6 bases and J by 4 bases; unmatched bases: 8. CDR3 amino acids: CSAPGGQGSDTQYF. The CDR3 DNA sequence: TGCAGTGCCCCCGGGGGACAGGGCTCAGATACGCAGTATTTT.

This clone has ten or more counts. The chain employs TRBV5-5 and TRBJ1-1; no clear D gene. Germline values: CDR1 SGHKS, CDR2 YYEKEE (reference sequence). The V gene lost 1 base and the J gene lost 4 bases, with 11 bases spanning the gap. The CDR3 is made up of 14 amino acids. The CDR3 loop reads CASSLYGEGTEAFF. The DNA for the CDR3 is TGTGCCAGCAGCTTGTACGGAGAGGGCACTGAAGCTTTCTTT.

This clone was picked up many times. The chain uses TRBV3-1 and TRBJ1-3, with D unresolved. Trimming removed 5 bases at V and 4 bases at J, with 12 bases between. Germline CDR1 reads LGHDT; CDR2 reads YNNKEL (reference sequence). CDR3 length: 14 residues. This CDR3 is CASSYSSSGNTIYF. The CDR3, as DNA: TGTGCCAGCAGCTACTCGTCGTCAGGAAACACCATATATTTT.

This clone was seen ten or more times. CDR3 coding DNA: TGTGCCAGTAACCTCGCGACAGGCGATGAAAAACTGTTTTTT. This translates into CASNLATGDEKLFF. The chain uses TRBV19 and TRBJ1-4, with D perhaps TRBD1 (6 bases). The germline V gene encodes CDR1 LNHDA and CDR2 SQIVND (reference sequence). This CDR3 contains 14 residues. Trimming cost V 7 bases and J 6 bases, with 15 bases left between them.

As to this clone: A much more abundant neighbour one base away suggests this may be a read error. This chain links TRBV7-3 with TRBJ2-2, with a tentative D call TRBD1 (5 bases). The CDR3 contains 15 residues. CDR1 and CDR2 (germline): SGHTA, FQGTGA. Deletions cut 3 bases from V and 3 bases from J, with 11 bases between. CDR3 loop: CASSFAGLHTGELFF. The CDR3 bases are TGTGCCAGCAGCTTCGCAGGGCTTCACACCGGGGAGCTGTTTTTT. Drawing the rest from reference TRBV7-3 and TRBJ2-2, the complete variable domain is GAGVSQTPSNKVTEKGKYVELRCDPISGHTALYWYRQSLGQGPEFLIYFQGTGAADDSGLPNDRFFAVRPEGSVSTLKIQRTERGDSAVYLCASSFAGLHTGELFFGEGSRLTVL.

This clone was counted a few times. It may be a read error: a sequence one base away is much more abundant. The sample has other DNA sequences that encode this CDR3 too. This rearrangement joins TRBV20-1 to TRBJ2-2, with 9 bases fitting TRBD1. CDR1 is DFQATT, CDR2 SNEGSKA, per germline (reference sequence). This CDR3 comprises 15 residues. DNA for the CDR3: TGCAGCGCTAATCCACAGGGGGCGCGCACCGGTGAGCTGTTTTTT. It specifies CSANPQGARTGELFF.

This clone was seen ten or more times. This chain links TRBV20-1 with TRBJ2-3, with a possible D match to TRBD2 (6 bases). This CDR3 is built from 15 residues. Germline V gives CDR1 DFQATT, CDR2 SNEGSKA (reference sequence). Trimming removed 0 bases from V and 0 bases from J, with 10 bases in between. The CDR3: CSARDSGPSTDTQYF. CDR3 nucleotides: TGCAGTGCTAGAGATAGCGGCCCTAGCACAGATACGCAGTATTTT.

CDR3 loop: CASSQGVGVSYYEQYF. CDR3 DNA: TGTGCCAGCAGCCAAGGAGTGGGTGTATCATATTACGAGCAGTACTTC. The rearrangement joins TRBV3-1 to TRBJ2-7, with D unclear. CDR1 and CDR2 from the germline V gene are LGHDT and YNNKEL (reference sequence). V was clipped by 1 base and J by 4 bases, with 17 bases between them. There are 16 residues in the CDR3.